This T cell receptor beta chain was identified in a study of blood T cell repertoires in COVID-19. Study summary: Samples came from the United States, Italy and Spain, spanning acute and convalescent COVID-19. Sources were T cells, B-cell-depleted T cells, or PBMCs; the material itself was cDNA or gDNA.

The assay was immunoSEQ multiplex PCR, and TCRdb's table has in-frame clones only and misses some. The data contain more than 300,000 clones, 87% of them singletons. CDR1 and CDR2 from the germline V gene are WNHNN and SYGVQD (reference sequence). CDR3 size: 12 residues. Trimming left V 6 bases short and J 4 bases short, with 7 bases between. The Seattle site enrolled patients during active infection and followed them longitudinally. The sample taken for sequencing was peripheral blood. The origin of this receptor is a young woman with COVID-19, enrolled during active disease. This chain joins TRBV10-1 and TRBJ2-4; D is perhaps TRBD2 (5 bases). CDR3 nucleotides: TGCGCCAGCAGCGGACTGAAAAACATTCAGTACTTC. This gives the protein CASSGLKNIQYF.